These 14 T cell receptor beta chains were sequenced from one sample in a study of graft-versus-host responses after intestinal transplantation. What these receptors recognize is not known. Profiling relied on immunoSEQ multiplex PCR, and the TCRdb table lists in-frame clones only, not all of them. The repertoire holds about 120,000 clones, with around 95% as singletons. The specimen comprised unstimulated CD8+ T cells sorted from spleen or lymph node cells, sampled before intestinal transplant. The receptors were gathered from a human donor who received an intestinal transplant.

This chain connects TRBV5-6 to TRBJ2-7; 7 bases map to TRBD1. The CDR3 contains 15 residues. The V gene's germline CDR1 is SGHDT and CDR2 YYEEEE. J gave up 3 bases and V 4 bases, and 10 bases lay outside the gene matches. The CDR3 protein is CASSGYGNRGYEQYF. CDR3 in DNA: TGTGCCAGCAGCGGGTACGGAAACAGGGGCTACGAGCAGTACTTC.

The chain carries TRBV6-5 and TRBJ2-1; maybe TRBD2 (6 bases). The V end was cut by 2 bases, the J end by 2 bases, with 10 bases between. Germline CDR1 reads MNHEY; CDR2 reads SVGAGI. This CDR3 comprises 15 residues. The CDR3 here is CASSYGRSAYNEQFF. CDR3 in DNA: TGTGCCAGCAGTTACGGGAGGTCCGCCTACAATGAGCAGTTCTTC.

The CDR3 region has the DNA TGTGCCAGCAGCGAGGGAAGAAACACTGAAGCTTTCTTT. Its translation is CASSEGRNTEAFF. V and J are TRBV9 and TRBJ1-1; D gene unclear. CDR1 is SGDLS and CDR2 is YYNGEE in the germline V gene. V lost 3 bases to trimming and J lost 2 bases, with 8 bases between them. The CDR3 spans 13 residues. Drawing the rest from reference TRBV9 and TRBJ1-1, the complete variable domain is DSGVTQTPKHLITATGQRVTLRCSPRSGDLSVYWYQQSLDQGLQFLIQYYNGEERAKGNILERFSAQQFPDLHSELNLSSLELGDSALYFCASSEGRNTEAFFGQGTRLTVV.

The J gene is TRBJ2-7, the V gene TRBV12-5; 7 bases are shared with TRBD2. The V gene's germline CDR1 is LGHNT and CDR2 FRNRAP. This CDR3 is built from 11 residues. V was clipped by 5 bases and J by 7 bases; unmatched bases: 2. CDR3 sequence: CASGPGGEQYF. CDR3 nucleotides: TGTGCTAGTGGTCCCGGGGGGGAGCAGTACTTC. The variable domain in full, with the rest retrieved from reference TRBV12-5 and TRBJ2-7, is DARVTQTPRHKVTEMGQEVTMRCQPILGHNTVFWYRQTMMQGLELLAYFRNRAPLDDSGMPKDRFSAEMPDATLATLKIQPSEPRDSAVYFCASGPGGEQYFGPGTRLTVT.

As regards this clone: One end of the junction varies from germline; a read error may be responsible. The chain has TRBV6-1 and TRBJ2-2; the D is unclear. The germline gives CDR1 MNHNS, CDR2 SASEGT. This CDR3 is 12 amino acids long. The CDR3 region has the DNA TGTGCCAGCAGGGAAGATACCGGGGAGCTGTTTTTT. This gives the protein CASREDTGELFF.

V usage is TRBV10-2 and J usage is TRBJ2-7, with D unresolved. CDR1 is WSHSY and CDR2 is SAAADI in the germline V gene. The CDR3 loop spans 11 amino acids. The germline V and J ends were trimmed by 2 bases and 3 bases, with 2 bases remaining between them. CDR3: CASSENYEQYF. The CDR3 DNA follows: TGCGCCAGCAGTGAGAACTACGAGCAGTACTTC.

The chain recombines TRBV10-2 with TRBJ2-1; TRBD1 agrees at 7 bases. This CDR3 is 15 amino acids long. Germline-derived CDR1 and CDR2 are WSHSY and SAAADI. Germline trimming cut 6 bases from V and 8 bases from J; bases unmatched to any gene: 13. The CDR3, as DNA: TGCGCCAGCAGGCCCGGGACAGCCAACTGGGATGAGCAGTTCTTC. Translated: CASRPGTANWDEQFF.

This chain connects TRBV28 to TRBJ2-7, with D possibly being TRBD2 (5 bases). This CDR3 comprises 14 residues. CDR1 MDHEN and CDR2 SYDVKM come from the germline V gene. V shed 2 bases and J shed 3 bases, with 11 bases lying between them. CDR3 bases: TGTGCCAGCAGTTTACCCGAGGGATTCTACGAGCAGTACTTC. This codes for CASSLPEGFYEQYF.

The chain has TRBV28 and TRBJ1-1; D is unclear. This CDR3 region has 16 residues. The germline V gene encodes CDR1 MDHEN and CDR2 SYDVKM. Trimming cost V 5 bases and J 0 bases, with 16 bases left between them. CDR3 amino acids: CASSAPGEIMNTEAFF. As DNA, the CDR3 is TGTGCCAGCAGTGCCCCAGGAGAGATCATGAACACTGAAGCTTTCTTT.

This chain joins TRBV6-5 and TRBJ1-2; tentative D call: TRBD1 (6 bases). Trimming cost V 0 bases and J 0 bases, with 11 bases left between them. The CDR3 totals 16 residues. Germline V gives CDR1 MNHEY, CDR2 SVGAGI. CDR3 residues: CASSYSPGTSNYGYTF. The CDR3 bases are TGTGCCAGCAGTTACTCCCCTGGGACATCTAACTATGGCTACACCTTC.

This clone was picked up a small number of times. The V gene is TRBV19, the J gene TRBJ1-4, with TRBD1 matching over 11 bases. CDR1 and CDR2 (germline): LNHDA, SQIVND (reference sequence). CDR3 length equals 14 residues. J was trimmed by 8 bases and V by 6 bases; bases with no gene match: 5. The CDR3 nucleotides are TGTGCCAGTAGCTGGACAGGGGGCAAGGAAAAACTGTTTTTT. Translating gives CASSWTGGKEKLFF.

The V and J genes are TRBV4-2 and TRBJ2-7; 10 bases are a match to TRBD2. The CDR3 is 16 amino acids. Trimming at V came to 3 bases and at J to 5 bases, leaving 10 bases not matched to a gene. The germline CDR1 and CDR2 sequences are LGHNA and YNFKEQ. The CDR3: CASSHSRLAGEHEQYF. The CDR3 coding sequence is TGTGCCAGCAGCCATTCAAGGCTAGCGGGAGAGCACGAGCAGTACTTC.

Regarding this clone: This sample also contains other DNA sequences that code for the same CDR3. The chain employs TRBV28 and TRBJ1-1; no clear D. This CDR3 comprises 11 residues. V was pared by 5 bases and J by 1 base, with 2 bases between. Germline lookup yields CDR1 MDHEN and CDR2 SYDVKM. The CDR3: CASSPNTEAFF. CDR3 coding DNA: TGTGCCAGCAGTCCGAACACTGAAGCTTTCTTT.

J is TRBJ2-3 and V is TRBV2; either TRBD1 or TRBD2 may fit D (6 bases each). The germline V gene has CDR1 SNHLY and CDR2 FYNNEI. The V end lost 8 bases, the J end lost 4 bases, and 22 bases lay between the germline ends. This CDR3 comprises 16 residues. Written as DNA, the CDR3 is TGTGCCAGCTCTTGGGGGGCAGGAGGTAGCCCAGATACGCAGTATTTT. It encodes CASSWGAGGSPDTQYF.